This TCR beta chain was recovered during a study of long-term antiretroviral therapy in people with HIV. The study, taken as a whole, reports: With ART, diversity went up but was still lower than in transplant donor controls. Pre-ART-expanded clones dominated the repertoire at all time points. ART adherence, viral resistance and therapy changes went unrecorded.

The germline gives CDR1 LNHDA, CDR2 SQIVND (reference sequence). The CDR3 contains 12 residues. V shed 7 bases and J shed 0 bases, with 6 bases lying between them. As regards this clone: Its antigen remains unknown.

Sequencing used immunoSEQ v3.0 at survey level. Method: immunoSEQ multiplex PCR; TCRdb's copy keeps in-frame clones and lacks some. The sample yields about 17,000 clones, 79% seen once. The TCR comes from a man aged 25-40 years with HIV. The sample here was unsorted PBMCs, taken at the start of antiretroviral therapy. The V and J genes are TRBV19 and TRBJ1-1; D ambiguous. The CDR3 sequence: CASTTMNTEAFF. The CDR3, as DNA: TGTGCCAGTACCACCATGAACACTGAAGCTTTCTTT.